The source of this T cell receptor beta chain is a study of T cells in Graves' hyperthyroidism and ophthalmopathy. For the study at large: Peripheral blood samples were taken at initial diagnosis, prior to any treatment.

Active moderate-to-severe ophthalmopathy, Clinical Activity Score at least 3, NOSPECS at least 4, under 3 months' duration. TCR beta CDR3 sequences were amplified from RNA transcripts. The HTBI primer set served for first-round RT-PCR of the TCR CDR3. TCRdb fed the multiplex PCR reads into MiXCR, producing one record per CDR3 protein. The table records hundreds of thousands of distinct CDR3 sequences, 15% to 20% of them present only once. About this clonotype: A read error is possible here, since a much larger clone lies one base away.

Germline lookup yields CDR1 SEHNR and CDR2 FQNEAQ (reference sequence). This CDR3 has 13 residues. Sequences were obtained from blood. The sequence derives from a man in his forties with Graves' ophthalmopathy. The chain carries TRBV7-9 and TRBJ1-1; D remains ambiguous. The CDR3 protein is CANSLEMSSEAFF. The CDR3 DNA reads as TGTGCCAACAGCTTGGAGATGAGCTCTGAAGCTTTCTTT.